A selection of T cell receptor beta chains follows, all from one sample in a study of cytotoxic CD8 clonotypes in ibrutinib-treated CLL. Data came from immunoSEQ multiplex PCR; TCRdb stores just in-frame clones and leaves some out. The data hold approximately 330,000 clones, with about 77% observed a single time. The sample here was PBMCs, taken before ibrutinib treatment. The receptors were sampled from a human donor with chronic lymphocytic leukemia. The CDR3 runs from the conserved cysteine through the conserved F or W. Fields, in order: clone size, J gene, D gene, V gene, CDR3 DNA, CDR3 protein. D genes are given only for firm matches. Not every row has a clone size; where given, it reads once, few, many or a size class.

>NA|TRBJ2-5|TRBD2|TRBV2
TGTGCCAGCATGGGCCAGGGTGCCGGGAGGGCTCGTCGGTCAGAGACCCAGTACTTC
CASMGQGAGRARRSETQYF
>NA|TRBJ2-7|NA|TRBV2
TGTGCCAGCAGTGTAACACAGGGTATGGACGAGCAGTACTTC
CASSVTQGMDEQYF
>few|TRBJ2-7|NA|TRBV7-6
TGTGCCAGCAGCTTAGTATTCGAAAGCTCACCGACGTTC
CASSLVFESSPTF
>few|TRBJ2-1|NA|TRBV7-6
TGTGCCAGCAGCTTTGGACCGAACAATGAGCAGTTCTTC
CASSFGPNNEQFF
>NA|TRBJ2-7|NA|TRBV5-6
TGTGCCAGCAGCTTGGCAGGGAGCTCCTACGAGCAGTACTTC
CASSLAGSSYEQYF
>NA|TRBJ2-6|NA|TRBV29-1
TGCAGCGTGCTGACACTCTCTGGGGCCAACGTCCTGACTTTC
CSVLTLSGANVLTF
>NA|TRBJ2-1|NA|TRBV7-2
TGTGCCAGCAGCTTAGCGGTCCAGGGAAGAAGCTCCTACAATGAGCAGTTCTTC
CASSLAVQGRSSYNEQFF
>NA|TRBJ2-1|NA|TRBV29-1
TGCAGCGTTGAAACTTTCGAGCAGTTCTTC
CSVETFEQFF
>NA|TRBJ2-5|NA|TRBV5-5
TGTGCCAGCAGCTTTTTCCCAAGGTGGGGAGAGACCCAGTACTTC
CASSFFPRWGETQYF
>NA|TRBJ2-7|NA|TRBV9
TGTGCCAGCAGCGTAGGTGGGAACTCCTACGAGCAGTACTTC
CASSVGGNSYEQYF
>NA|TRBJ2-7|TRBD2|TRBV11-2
TGTGCCAGCAGCCCAACGGCGGGAGGGCCCAACGAGCAGTACTTC
CASSPTAGGPNEQYF
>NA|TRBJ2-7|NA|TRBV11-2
TGTGCCAGCAGCTTGACAGTTGAGTGGTACGAGCAGTACTTC
CASSLTVEWYEQYF
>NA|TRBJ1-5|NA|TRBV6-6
TGTGCCAGCAGTTCCTCCGCAGGACCCAACAATCAGCCCCAGCATTTT
CASSSSAGPNNQPQHF
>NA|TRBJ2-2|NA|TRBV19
TGTGCCAGTAGGTACAGGGTAACCGGGGAGCTGTTTTTT
CASRYRVTGELFF
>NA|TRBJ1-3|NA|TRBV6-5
TGTGCCAGCCACCCCACGATGGGGTTTAGCACCATATATTTT
CASHPTMGFSTIYF
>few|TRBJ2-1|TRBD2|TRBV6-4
TGTGCCAGCAGTGACGGAGCGGGAGGGAGAGAGCAGTTCTTC
CASSDGAGGREQFF
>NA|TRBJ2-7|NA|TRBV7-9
TGTGCCAGCAGCACTCCACAGGTAGCCTACGAGCAGTACTTC
CASSTPQVAYEQYF
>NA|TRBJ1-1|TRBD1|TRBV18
TGTGCCAGCTCACAGGCAGGGGGGAACACTGAAGCTTTCTTT
CASSQAGGNTEAFF
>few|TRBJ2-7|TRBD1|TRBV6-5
TGTGCCAGCAGTTACTTCCGGGACAGGGGCTACGAGCAGTACTTC
CASSYFRDRGYEQYF
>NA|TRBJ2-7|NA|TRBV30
TGTGCCTGGAGTTTGGAGATCGGATCCTACGAGCAGTACTTC
CAWSLEIGSYEQYF
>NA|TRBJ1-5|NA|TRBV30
TGTGCCTGTCGCAGGGGTGACAATCAGCCCCAGCATTTT
CACRRGDNQPQHF
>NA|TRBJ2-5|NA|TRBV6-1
TGTGCCAGCAGTGAAGTAGGACAGCTGTACCAAGAGACCCAGTACTTC
CASSEVGQLYQETQYF
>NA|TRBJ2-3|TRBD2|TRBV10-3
TGTGCCATCAGTGAGTCTAGCGGGAGGGGCACAGATACGCAGTATTTT
CAISESSGRGTDTQYF
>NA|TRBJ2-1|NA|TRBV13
TGTGCCAGCAGCTTAACGCCTGGCAATGAGCAGTTCTTC
CASSLTPGNEQFF
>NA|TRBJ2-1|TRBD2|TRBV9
TGTGCCAGCAGCGTAGGACTAGCGTACGACAATGAGCAGTTCTTC
CASSVGLAYDNEQFF
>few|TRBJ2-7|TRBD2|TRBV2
TGTGCCAGCAGCGGCCCTAGCGGGGTTTACGAGCAGTACTTC
CASSGPSGVYEQYF
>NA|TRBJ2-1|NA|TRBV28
TGTGCCAGCGGCTACAATGAGCAGTTCTTC
CASGYNEQFF
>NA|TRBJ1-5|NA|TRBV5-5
TGTGCCAGCAGCTTGGACAGGGCTTATAGCAATCAGCCCCAGCATTTT
CASSLDRAYSNQPQHF
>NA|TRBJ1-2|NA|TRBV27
TGTGCCAGCAGTTTAGCGGGACGTGAAGCTAACTATGGCTACACCTTC
CASSLAGREANYGYTF